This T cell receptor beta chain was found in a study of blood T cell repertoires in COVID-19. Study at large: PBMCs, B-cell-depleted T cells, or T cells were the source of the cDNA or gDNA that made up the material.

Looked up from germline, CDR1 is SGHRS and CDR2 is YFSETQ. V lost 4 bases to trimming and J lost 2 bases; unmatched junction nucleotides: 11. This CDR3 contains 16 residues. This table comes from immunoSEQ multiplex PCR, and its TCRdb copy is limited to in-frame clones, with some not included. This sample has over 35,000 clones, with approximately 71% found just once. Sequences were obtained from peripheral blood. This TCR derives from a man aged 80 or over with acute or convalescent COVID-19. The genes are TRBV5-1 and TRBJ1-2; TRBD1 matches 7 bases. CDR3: CASSPTQGEFNYGYTF. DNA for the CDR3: TGCGCCAGCAGCCCGACCCAGGGGGAATTCAACTATGGCTACACCTTC.